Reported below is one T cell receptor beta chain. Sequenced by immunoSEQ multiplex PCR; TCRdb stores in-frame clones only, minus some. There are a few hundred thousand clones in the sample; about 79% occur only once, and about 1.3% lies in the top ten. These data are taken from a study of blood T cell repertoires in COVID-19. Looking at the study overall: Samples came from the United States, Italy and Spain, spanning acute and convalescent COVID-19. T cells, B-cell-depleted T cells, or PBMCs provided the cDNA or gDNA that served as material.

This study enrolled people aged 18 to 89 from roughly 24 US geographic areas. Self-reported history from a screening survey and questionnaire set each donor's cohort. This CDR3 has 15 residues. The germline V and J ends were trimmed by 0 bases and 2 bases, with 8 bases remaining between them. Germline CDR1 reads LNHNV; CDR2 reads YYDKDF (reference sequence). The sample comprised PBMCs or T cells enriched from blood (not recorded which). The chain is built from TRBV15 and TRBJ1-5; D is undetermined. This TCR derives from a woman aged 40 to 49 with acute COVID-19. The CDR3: CATSRDPSGNQPQHF. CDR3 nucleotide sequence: TGTGCCACCAGCAGAGATCCATCGGGCAATCAGCCCCAGCATTTT.